What follows are 23 T cell receptor beta chains derived from one specimen sequenced in a study of T cell changes during pregnancy in multiple sclerosis. This table comes from immunoSEQ multiplex PCR, and its TCRdb copy is limited to in-frame clones, with some not included. The table has 69,000 or so clones, about 92% seen once. This sample comprised peripheral blood, obtained before pregnancy. These receptors came from a female donor with multiple sclerosis, enrolled in a pregnancy study.

CDR3 sequence (DNA): TGTGCCAGCAGCTTGACGGGAGAGCAGTTCTTC. Amino acid sequence: CASSLTGEQFF. V is TRBV11-2 and J is TRBJ2-1; possibly TRBD2 for D (5 bases). The CDR3 is 11 amino acids. Germline CDR1 reads SGHAT; CDR2 reads FQNNGV. V was shortened by 3 bases and J by 10 bases, with 7 bases between the two germline ends.

The J gene is TRBJ2-2, the V gene TRBV7-2; 9 bases align to TRBD2. With 1 base clipped from V and 5 bases from J, the junction kept 8 bases outside the gene matches. CDR1 and CDR2 (germline): SGHTA, FQGNSA. CDR3 length: 17 residues. The CDR3 sequence is CASSLGGLAGVTGELFF. CDR3 DNA: TGTGCCAGCAGCTTAGGGGGTTTAGCGGGAGTTACCGGGGAGCTGTTTTTT.

This clone was detected a few times. This rearrangement joins TRBV6-4 to TRBJ2-1; 9 bases align to TRBD2. This CDR3 is built from 15 residues. Per the germline V gene, CDR1 is MRHNA and CDR2 is SNTAGT. The ends lost 0 bases at V and 3 bases at J; junction bases unmatched: 0. The CDR3 loop reads CASSDSTSGYNEQFF. CDR3 nucleotide sequence: TGTGCCAGCAGTGACTCGACTAGCGGCTACAATGAGCAGTTCTTC.

The CDR3 DNA is TGTGCCAGCAGCAACCCGGGAGGGGAGCGGACCGGGGAGCTGTTTTTT. Amino acids: CASSNPGGERTGELFF. This sequence joins TRBV21-1 and TRBJ2-2; TRBD2 is the table's D call, not checked against the DNA. TRBV21-1 is reported as a pseudogene. The length of the CDR3 is 16 residues.

The chain combines TRBV10-3 with TRBJ2-7; D possibly corresponds to TRBD1 (5 bases). This CDR3 spans 13 amino acids. The germline V and J ends were trimmed by 2 bases and 3 bases, with 8 bases remaining between them. Looked up from germline, CDR1 is ENHRY and CDR2 is SYGVKD. CDR3 residues: CAISEDSYYEQYF. The CDR3 nucleotides read TGTGCCATCAGTGAGGACAGCTACTACGAGCAGTACTTC.

The rearrangement uses TRBV5-4 and TRBJ1-2; no clear D gene. The CDR3 length is 16 residues. CDR1 SGHNT and CDR2 YYREEE come from the germline V gene (reference sequence). Trimming removed 5 bases at V and 3 bases at J, with 20 bases between. The CDR3, as DNA: TGTGCCAGCAGTCCCCCGGGTGGCGGGCGCGACTATGGCTACACCTTC. Residues: CASSPPGGGRDYGYTF.

The chain carries TRBV14 and TRBJ2-2, with D uncertain. CDR1 is SGHDN and CDR2 is FVKESK in the germline V gene. The CDR3 runs 12 residues. V dropped 4 bases and J dropped 4 bases, with 4 bases sitting between them. The CDR3 nucleotides read TGTGCCAGCAGCCTCGTCACCGGGGAGCTGTTTTTT. It translates to CASSLVTGELFF.

This clone was detected once. V and J are TRBV28 and TRBJ2-3, with D unclear. Germline V lookup: CDR1 MDHEN, CDR2 SYDVKM. V lost 2 bases to trimming and J lost 2 bases, with 17 bases between them. The CDR3 has 17 amino acids. CDR3 in amino acids: CASSLRWQFISTDTQYF. The DNA for the CDR3 is TGTGCCAGCAGTTTACGTTGGCAGTTTATATCCACAGATACGCAGTATTTT.

The chain recombines TRBV6-1 with TRBJ2-7; TRBD1 matches at 7 bases. The CDR3 totals 12 residues. The V gene end was trimmed by 5 bases and the J gene end by 7 bases; junction bases not matched to a gene: 5. The germline CDR1 and CDR2 sequences are MNHNS and SASEGT. The CDR3 DNA follows: TGTGCCAGCAGTTCGTACAGGGGAGAGCAGTACTTC. Protein: CASSSYRGEQYF.

J is TRBJ2-1 and V is TRBV12-5, with 8 bases aligning to TRBD1. The V segment lost 5 bases and the J segment 2 bases; nucleotides outside the gene matches: 5. CDR1 is LGHNT, CDR2 FRNRAP, per germline. The CDR3 has 15 amino acids. Here the CDR3 DNA reads TGTGCTAGTGGTGAGGACAGGGTGCCCTACAATGAGCAGTTCTTC. This sequence encodes CASGEDRVPYNEQFF.

CDR3 DNA sequence: TGTGCCAGCAGTTCAGCCGGGACTAGCGGTAGTCTATCCTACGAGCAGTACTTC. This codes for CASSSAGTSGSLSYEQYF. The chain couples TRBV28 to TRBJ2-7; TRBD2 matches 11 bases. Germline CDR1 reads MDHEN; CDR2 reads SYDVKM. After removal of 4 bases from V and 1 base from J, the junction contained 12 bases not matched to a gene. There are 18 residues in the CDR3.

The chain couples TRBV27 to TRBJ2-7; D gene unclear. Trimming took 5 bases from V and 1 from J, leaving 12 bases between them. The CDR3 extends over 14 amino acids. Germline V CDR1 and CDR2: MNHEY, SMNVEV (reference sequence). In DNA form, the CDR3 reads TGTGCCAGCAGTAAGTCCGCCCGGTCCTACGAGCAGTACTTC. This gives the protein CASSKSARSYEQYF.

This clone was found once. This sequence joins TRBV7-2 and TRBJ1-1; 8 bases align to TRBD1. The CDR3 totals 15 residues. The junction had 5 bases not matched to a gene; V was cut back by 5 bases and J by 0 bases. Germline V gene data show CDR1 as SGHTA and CDR2 as FQGNSA. In DNA form, the CDR3 reads TGTGCCAGCAGCCCCCAGGGGGCCGTGAACACTGAAGCTTTCTTT. Residues: CASSPQGAVNTEAFF. Combining the CDR3 with reference TRBV7-2 and TRBJ1-1 gives the whole variable domain GAGVSQSPSNKVTEKGKDVELRCDPISGHTALYWYRQSLGQGLEFLIYFQGNSAPDKSGLPSDRFSAERTGGSVSTLTIQRTQQEDSAVYLCASSPQGAVNTEAFFGQGTRLTVV.

This rearrangement joins TRBV10-3 to TRBJ1-6; D is perhaps TRBD1 (6 bases). Per germline, CDR1 ENHRY and CDR2 SYGVKD. With 4 bases removed from V and 5 bases from J, the gap between germline ends came to 9 bases. CDR3 length: 14 amino acids. The CDR3 nucleotides are TGTGCCATCAGTGGGGACACTAATAATTCACCCCTCCACTTT. Translating it yields CAISGDTNNSPLHF.

This rearrangement joins TRBV6-5 to TRBJ2-7; D is possibly TRBD1 (5 bases). Trimming removed 5 bases at V and 1 base at J, with 12 bases between. This CDR3 region has 14 residues. Germline values: CDR1 MNHEY, CDR2 SVGAGI. The CDR3 DNA is TGTGCCAGCAGTCGCGGTGGGGCATCCTACGAGCAGTACTTC. Protein: CASSRGGASYEQYF.

The chain combines TRBV7-2 with TRBJ2-2, with D perhaps TRBD2 (5 bases). V shed 1 base and J shed 4 bases, with 13 bases lying between them. Germline loops: CDR1 SGHTA, CDR2 FQGNSA. This CDR3 spans 16 amino acids. CDR3 DNA sequence: TGTGCCAGCAGCTTAGTAGGACTGGTTAGCACCGGGGAGCTGTTTTTT. It specifies CASSLVGLVSTGELFF.

The V call is TRBV5-4, the J call TRBJ2-3, with TRBD1 matching over 9 bases. This CDR3 contains 15 residues. Trimming took 6 bases from V and 3 from J; bases not matched to a gene: 8. From germline, CDR1 is SGHNT and CDR2 YYREEE (reference sequence). Written as DNA, the CDR3 is TGTGCCAGCACATACATGACAGGGGGGACAGATACGCAGTATTTT. It translates to CASTYMTGGTDTQYF.

The chain links TRBV10-1 to TRBJ2-1; the match to TRBD2 covers 13 bases. Germline-derived CDR1 and CDR2 are WNHNN and SYGVQD (reference sequence). With 8 bases clipped from V and 5 bases from J, the junction kept 15 bases outside the gene matches. This CDR3 region has 18 residues. The CDR3 protein is CASLFTSGRGGWDNEQFF. CDR3 DNA: TGCGCCAGCCTCTTTACTAGCGGGAGGGGCGGGTGGGACAATGAGCAGTTCTTC.

This chain joins TRBV7-9 and TRBJ2-7, with no clear D. The CDR3 runs 11 residues. The germline CDR1 and CDR2 sequences are SEHNR and FQNEAQ (reference sequence). The V end lost 5 bases, the J end lost 6 bases, and 8 bases lay between the germline ends. DNA for the CDR3: TGTGCCAGCAGCCCAGGTCGCGAGCAGTACTTC. This gives the protein CASSPGREQYF.

The J gene is TRBJ2-1, the V gene TRBV7-2; possible D gene TRBD2, 7 bases. Deletions cut 0 bases from V and 10 bases from J, with 16 bases between. CDR3 size: 15 residues. Germline CDR1 is SGHTA and CDR2 is FQGNSA. The CDR3 here is CASSLAGGGGQEQFF. In DNA, the CDR3 is TGTGCCAGCAGCTTAGCGGGAGGGGGGGGTCAGGAGCAGTTCTTC.

The chain employs TRBV5-4 and TRBJ1-2; D possibly corresponds to TRBD1 (6 bases). Germline assignment: CDR1 SGHNT and CDR2 YYREEE (reference sequence). The CDR3 sequence is 14 residues long. The V end lost 4 bases, the J end lost 4 bases, and 14 bases lay between the germline ends. CDR3 protein: CASSPWDTIYGYTF. CDR3 DNA sequence: TGTGCCAGCAGCCCCTGGGACACGATCTATGGCTACACCTTC.

V and J are TRBV7-2 and TRBJ2-7, with TRBD2 matching over 10 bases. V lost 1 base, J lost 4 bases, and 7 bases stayed unmatched. In germline, CDR1 is SGHTA, CDR2 FQGNSA. The CDR3 length is 16 residues. Here the CDR3 reads CASSLGSLAGAYEQYF. The CDR3 DNA reads TGTGCCAGCAGCTTAGGATCCCTAGCGGGAGCTTACGAGCAGTACTTC. The full variable domain, rest sourced from reference TRBV7-2 and TRBJ2-7, is GAGVSQSPSNKVTEKGKDVELRCDPISGHTALYWYRQSLGQGLEFLIYFQGNSAPDKSGLPSDRFSAERTGGSVSTLTIQRTQQEDSAVYLCASSLGSLAGAYEQYFGPGTRLTVT.

This chain joins TRBV5-4 and TRBJ2-7; D is possibly TRBD1 (5 bases). CDR1 and CDR2 from the germline V gene are SGHNT and YYREEE (reference sequence). This CDR3 is 16 amino acids long. The V end was cut by 4 bases, the J end by 6 bases, with 23 bases between. As DNA, the CDR3 is TGTGCCAGCAGCCCCCCCTTTTCGCAGGGCGAATTCGAGCAGTACTTC. Protein product: CASSPPFSQGEFEQYF.